One sample yielded the 19 T cell receptor beta chains listed below, sequenced in a study of cytomegalovirus exposure and HLA in healthy donors. The PCR contained 60 Vbeta and 13 Jbeta primers. Clones were sequenced by immunoSEQ multiplex PCR, and TCRdb holds only the in-frame ones, with some missing. Among 220,000 or so clones listed, 60% to 80% were seen once. Sequenced sample: PBMCs. These receptors were collected from a male donor in good health and CMV-seronegative.

The CDR3 region has the DNA TGCAGCGCCGGGGGGACAATGGGAAACATTCAGTACTTC. Translating gives CSAGGTMGNIQYF. The V call is TRBV29-1, the J call TRBJ2-4; D possibly corresponds to TRBD2 (7 bases). This CDR3 is 13 amino acids long. V shed 7 bases and J shed 6 bases, with 16 bases lying between them. Germline V CDR1 and CDR2: SQVTM, ANQGSEA.

V is TRBV27 and J is TRBJ1-2; TRBD1 aligns across 9 bases. Germline CDR1 reads MNHEY; CDR2 reads SMNVEV (reference sequence). J lost 6 bases, V lost 5 bases, and 4 bases had no gene match. The CDR3 length is 13 residues. CDR3: CASSPTGGDGYTF. Here the CDR3 DNA reads TGTGCCAGCAGTCCGACAGGGGGGGATGGCTACACCTTC.

Only one count was recorded for this clone. The chain links TRBV19 to TRBJ2-7, with a possible D match to TRBD2 (6 bases). The CDR3 loop spans 12 amino acids. The V end was cut by 3 bases, the J end by 6 bases, with 9 bases between. Germline V gene sequence: CDR1 LNHDA, CDR2 SQIVND (reference sequence). The CDR3 region is CASSMRGGEQYF. In DNA form, the CDR3 reads TGTGCCAGTAGTATGCGGGGAGGCGAGCAGTACTTC. Complete variable domain (other parts from reference TRBV19 and TRBJ2-7): DGGITQSPKYLFRKEGQNVTLSCEQNLNHDAMYWYRQDPGQGLRLIYYSQIVNDFQKGDIAEGYSVSREKKESFPLTVTSAQKNPTAFYLCASSMRGGEQYFGPGTRLTVT.

In this sample, this clone turned up a few times. The CDR3 nucleotides read TGTGCCAGCAGCTTAGGTCCGGGACAGAAAGTCTACGAGCAGTACTTC. Translation gives CASSLGPGQKVYEQYF. V is TRBV7-6 and J is TRBJ2-7, with 7 bases that match TRBD1. Germline V gene data show CDR1 as SGHVS and CDR2 as FNYEAQ. V lost 1 base and J lost 3; bases outside the gene matches: 9. The CDR3 consists of 16 residues.

V and J are TRBV5-1 and TRBJ2-1, with TRBD2 matching over 11 bases. This CDR3 is built from 16 residues. CDR1 and CDR2 (germline): SGHRS, YFSETQ. Trimming took 0 bases from V and 8 from J; bases not matched to a gene: 7. The CDR3 bases are TGCGCCAGCAGCTTGGGGGCTAGCGGGAGGTTCGATGAGCAGTTCTTC. Translated: CASSLGASGRFDEQFF.

The genes are TRBV7-9 and TRBJ2-2, with D maybe TRBD2 (6 bases). Germline V lookup: CDR1 SEHNR, CDR2 FQNEAQ (reference sequence). This CDR3 has 14 residues. V lost 5 bases and J lost 6, with 13 bases in between. DNA of the CDR3: TGTGCCAGCAGCGAGACGGGGGTCGCCGGGGAGCTGTTTTTT. It codes for CASSETGVAGELFF.

This sequence joins TRBV29-1 and TRBJ1-5, with D possibly matching TRBD1 (5 bases). CDR3 size: 13 residues. V was clipped by 6 bases and J by 5 bases, with 14 bases between them. Per germline, CDR1 SQVTM and CDR2 ANQGSEA. DNA of the CDR3: TGCAGCGTCCAAGACAGCATTGATCAGCCCCAGCATTTT. This translates into CSVQDSIDQPQHF.

This clone turned up a few times. The chain uses TRBV28 and TRBJ2-6, with 7 bases lining up with TRBD1. Germline lookup yields CDR1 MDHEN and CDR2 SYDVKM. The CDR3 is 12 amino acids. V shed 7 bases and J 12 bases; nucleotides not matched to a gene: 6. CDR3 bases: TGTGCCAGCAATACAGGGGTTAGCGTCCTGACTTTC. Translating gives CASNTGVSVLTF.

This clone has more than one count but fewer than ten. The chain has TRBV13 and TRBJ1-1, with 7 bases identical to TRBD1. The CDR3 covers 13 residues. V gave up 7 bases and J gave up 5 bases; unmatched junction bases: 7. CDR1 and CDR2 from the germline V gene are PRHDT and FYEKMQ (reference sequence). The CDR3 DNA reads as TGTGCCAGCATCGCCGCAGGGGGGACTGAAGCTTTCTTT. Translating gives CASIAAGGTEAFF.

The gene calls are TRBV27 and TRBJ2-7, with TRBD1 matching 9 bases. The CDR3 totals 12 residues. From germline, CDR1 is MNHEY and CDR2 SMNVEV (reference sequence). The V segment lost 7 bases and the J segment 6 bases; nucleotides outside the gene matches: 4. Written as DNA, the CDR3 is TGTGCCAGCATTAACAGGGGGCCCGAGCAGTACTTC. It codes for CASINRGPEQYF.

This chain joins TRBV9 and TRBJ2-5; a possible D gene is TRBD2 (6 bases). With 4 bases removed from V and 0 bases from J, the gap between germline ends came to 13 bases. The CDR3 is made up of 15 amino acids. Germline CDR1 is SGDLS and CDR2 is YYNGEE. CDR3 region: CASSPGLLYQETQYF. Written as DNA, the CDR3 is TGTGCCAGCAGCCCGGGACTCCTGTACCAAGAGACCCAGTACTTC.

The V gene is TRBV19, the J gene TRBJ1-5, with D perhaps matching TRBD1 (6 bases). V was pared by 3 bases and J by 4 bases, with 13 bases between. Germline loops: CDR1 LNHDA, CDR2 SQIVND (reference sequence). The CDR3 contains 15 residues. The CDR3 spells CASSIGGAQNQPQHF. The CDR3 DNA follows: TGTGCCAGTAGTATCGGGGGGGCGCAGAATCAGCCCCAGCATTTT.

With regard to this clone: The DNA is omitted, as the CDR3 cannot be located on it reliably, and the CDR3 follows TCRdb's listing. V is TRBV5-1 and J is TRBJ1-4; whether TRBD1, the table's D call, matches the DNA was not checked. Germline V lookup: CDR1 SGHRS, CDR2 YFSETQ. The CDR3 spans 19 amino acids, including both terminal residues. The CDR3 loop reads CASSSGDRGSLGTDEKLFF.

This clone was observed a few times. The chain has TRBV18 and TRBJ1-5; D uncertain. Between the trimmed V and J ends, which lost 3 bases and 6 bases, there was a span of 9 bases. The CDR3 is 13 amino acids. Per the germline V gene, CDR1 is KGHSH and CDR2 is LQKENI. The CDR3 nucleotides are TGTGCCAGCTCACCTGGGCACCTTCAGCCCCAGCATTTT. Translating it yields CASSPGHLQPQHF.

The J gene is TRBJ2-2, the V gene TRBV15, with a weak D call TRBD1 (8 bases). The ends were cut back, 4 bases at V and 4 bases at J, with 13 bases in the middle. Germline CDR1 reads LNHNV; CDR2 reads YYDKDF (reference sequence). The CDR3 has 15 residues. Here the CDR3 reads CATSTYRGGTGELFF. The DNA for the CDR3 is TGTGCCACCAGCACCTACAGGGGGGGCACCGGGGAGCTGTTTTTT.

The chain combines TRBV9 with TRBJ2-7, with D perhaps matching TRBD1 (6 bases). In germline, CDR1 is SGDLS, CDR2 YYNGEE. Trimming took off 2 bases at V and 6 bases at J, with 9 bases between the two ends. This CDR3 comprises 12 residues. This CDR3 reads CASSVGRGEQYF. The CDR3 DNA reads TGTGCCAGCAGCGTTGGCAGGGGCGAGCAGTACTTC.

V usage is TRBV28 and J usage is TRBJ2-1, with 11 bases lining up with TRBD2. The CDR3 spans 16 residues. Trimming at V came to 5 bases and at J to 2 bases, leaving 5 bases not matched to a gene. Germline CDR1 reads MDHEN; CDR2 reads SYDVKM. The CDR3 loop reads CASSLGTSGTYNEQFF. The CDR3 DNA follows: TGTGCCAGCAGTCTGGGGACTAGCGGCACCTACAATGAGCAGTTCTTC.

The chain uses TRBV9 and TRBJ2-7; TRBD2 might be the D (6 bases). From germline, CDR1 is SGDLS and CDR2 YYNGEE. The CDR3 contains 13 residues. V was shortened by 3 bases and J by 6 bases, with 13 bases between the two germline ends. The chain's CDR3 is CASSAGQGLEQYF. In DNA form, the CDR3 reads TGTGCCAGCAGCGCCGGCCAGGGACTCGAGCAGTACTTC.

Worth noting for this clone: At one end the junction does not follow the germline gene, possibly because of a read error. The chain is built from TRBV7-9 and TRBJ2-3; D might be TRBD2 (5 bases). This CDR3 contains 15 residues. Germline V gene data show CDR1 as SEHNR and CDR2 as FQNEAQ (reference sequence). CDR3 protein: CSSSPGGLKTDTQYF. CDR3 DNA: TGTTCCAGCAGCCCCGGCGGGTTGAAGACAGATACGCAGTATTTT.